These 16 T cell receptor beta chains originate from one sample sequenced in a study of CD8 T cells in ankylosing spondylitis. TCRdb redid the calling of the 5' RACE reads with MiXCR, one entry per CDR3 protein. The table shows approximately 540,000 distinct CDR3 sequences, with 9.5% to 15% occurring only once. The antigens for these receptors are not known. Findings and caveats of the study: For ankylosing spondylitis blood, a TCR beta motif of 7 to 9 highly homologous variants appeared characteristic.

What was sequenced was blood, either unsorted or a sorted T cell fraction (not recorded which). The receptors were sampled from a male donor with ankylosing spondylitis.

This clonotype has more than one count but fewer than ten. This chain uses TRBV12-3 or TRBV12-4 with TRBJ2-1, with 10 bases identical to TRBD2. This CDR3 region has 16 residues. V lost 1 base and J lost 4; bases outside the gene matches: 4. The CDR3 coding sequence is TGTGCCAGCAGTTTAGATACTAGCGGGGCTTACAATGAGCAGTTCTTC. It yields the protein CASSLDTSGAYNEQFF.

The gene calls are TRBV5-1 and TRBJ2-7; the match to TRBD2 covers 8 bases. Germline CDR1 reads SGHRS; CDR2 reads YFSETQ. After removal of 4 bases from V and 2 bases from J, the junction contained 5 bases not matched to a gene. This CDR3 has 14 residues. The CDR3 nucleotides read TGCGCCAGCAGCCTTAGCGGGAATACCTACGAGCAGTACTTC. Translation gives CASSLSGNTYEQYF.

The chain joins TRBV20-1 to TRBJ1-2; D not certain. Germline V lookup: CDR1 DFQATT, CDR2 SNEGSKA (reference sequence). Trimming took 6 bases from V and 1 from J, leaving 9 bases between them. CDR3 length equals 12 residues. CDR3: CSASNSNYGYTF. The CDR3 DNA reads TGCAGTGCGTCGAACAGTAACTATGGCTACACCTTC.

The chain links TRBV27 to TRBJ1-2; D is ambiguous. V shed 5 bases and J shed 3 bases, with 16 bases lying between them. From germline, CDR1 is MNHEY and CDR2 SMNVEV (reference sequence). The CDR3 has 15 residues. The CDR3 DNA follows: TGTGCCAGCAGTCATACCGGGTTCCTAGACTATGGCTACACCTTC. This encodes CASSHTGFLDYGYTF.

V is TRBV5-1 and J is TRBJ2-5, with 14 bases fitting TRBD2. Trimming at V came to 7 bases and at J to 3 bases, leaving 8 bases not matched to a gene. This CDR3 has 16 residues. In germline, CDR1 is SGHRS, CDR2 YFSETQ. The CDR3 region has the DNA TGCGCCAGCCGAAGACTAGCGGGAGGGACCGAAGAGACCCAGTACTTC. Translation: CASRRLAGGTEETQYF.

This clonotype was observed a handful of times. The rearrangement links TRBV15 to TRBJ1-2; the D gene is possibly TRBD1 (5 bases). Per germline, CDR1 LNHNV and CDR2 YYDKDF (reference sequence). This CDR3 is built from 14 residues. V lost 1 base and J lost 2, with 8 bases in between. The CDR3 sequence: CATSRGGINYGYTF. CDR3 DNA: TGTGCCACCAGCAGAGGGGGGATCAACTATGGCTACACCTTC.

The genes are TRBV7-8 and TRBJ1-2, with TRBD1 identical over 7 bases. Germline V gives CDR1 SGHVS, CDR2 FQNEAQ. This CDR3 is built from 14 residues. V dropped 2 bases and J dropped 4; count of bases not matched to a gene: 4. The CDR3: CASSLTGQPYGYTF. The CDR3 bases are TGTGCCAGCAGCTTAACGGGACAGCCCTATGGCTACACCTTC.

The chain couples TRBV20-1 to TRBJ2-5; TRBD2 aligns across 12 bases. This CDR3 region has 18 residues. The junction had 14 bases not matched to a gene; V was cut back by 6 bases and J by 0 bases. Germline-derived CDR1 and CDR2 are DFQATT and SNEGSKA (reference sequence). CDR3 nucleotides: TGCAGTGCGCCCCCGGGTCTAGCGGGAGGGGGATACCAAGAGACCCAGTACTTC. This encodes CSAPPGLAGGGYQETQYF.

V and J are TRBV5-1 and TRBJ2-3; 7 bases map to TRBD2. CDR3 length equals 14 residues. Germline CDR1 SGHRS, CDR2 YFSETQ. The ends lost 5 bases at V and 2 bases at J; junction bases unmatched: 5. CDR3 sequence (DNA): TGCGCCAGCAGGGTAGCGGGCCACACAGATACGCAGTATTTT. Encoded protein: CASRVAGHTDTQYF.

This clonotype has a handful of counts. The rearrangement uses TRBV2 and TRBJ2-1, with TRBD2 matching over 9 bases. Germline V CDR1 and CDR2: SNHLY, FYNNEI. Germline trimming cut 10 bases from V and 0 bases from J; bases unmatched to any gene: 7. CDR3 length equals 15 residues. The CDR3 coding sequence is TGTGCCAAGACTAGCGGACCGAGCTCCTACAATGAGCAGTTCTTC. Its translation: CAKTSGPSSYNEQFF.

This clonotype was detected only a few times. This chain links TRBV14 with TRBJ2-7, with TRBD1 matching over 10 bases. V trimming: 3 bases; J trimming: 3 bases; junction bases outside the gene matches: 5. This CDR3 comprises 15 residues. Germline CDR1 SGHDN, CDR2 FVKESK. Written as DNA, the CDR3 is TGTGCCAGCAGCCATCCGGGACAGGGGATCTACGAGCAGTACTTC. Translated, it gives CASSHPGQGIYEQYF.

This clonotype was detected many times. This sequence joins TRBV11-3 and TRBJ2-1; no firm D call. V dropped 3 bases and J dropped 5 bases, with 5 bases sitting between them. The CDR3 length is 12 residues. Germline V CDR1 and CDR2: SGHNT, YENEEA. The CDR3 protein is CASSFKNNEQFF. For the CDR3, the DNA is TGTGCCAGCAGCTTTAAAAACAATGAGCAGTTCTTC.

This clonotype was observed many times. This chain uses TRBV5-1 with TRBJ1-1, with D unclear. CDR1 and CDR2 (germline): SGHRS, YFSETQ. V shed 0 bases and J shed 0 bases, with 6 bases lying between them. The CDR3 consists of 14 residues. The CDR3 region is CASSLGSLNTEAFF. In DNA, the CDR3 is TGCGCCAGCAGCTTGGGTTCGTTGAACACTGAAGCTTTCTTT.

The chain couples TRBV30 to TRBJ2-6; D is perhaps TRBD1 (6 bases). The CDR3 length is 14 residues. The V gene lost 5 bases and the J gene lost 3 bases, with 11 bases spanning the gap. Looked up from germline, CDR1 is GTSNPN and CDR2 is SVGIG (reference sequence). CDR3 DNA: TGTGCCTGGGGTACAGGGTTTGGGGCCAACGTCCTGACTTTC. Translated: CAWGTGFGANVLTF.

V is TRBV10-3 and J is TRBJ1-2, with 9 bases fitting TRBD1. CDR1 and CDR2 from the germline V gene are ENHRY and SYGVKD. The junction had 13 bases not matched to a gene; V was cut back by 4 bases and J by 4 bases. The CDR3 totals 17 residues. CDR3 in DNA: TGTGCCATCAGTGCATTAACAGGGGGCGCGGGAAGCTATGGCTACACCTTC. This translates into CAISALTGGAGSYGYTF.

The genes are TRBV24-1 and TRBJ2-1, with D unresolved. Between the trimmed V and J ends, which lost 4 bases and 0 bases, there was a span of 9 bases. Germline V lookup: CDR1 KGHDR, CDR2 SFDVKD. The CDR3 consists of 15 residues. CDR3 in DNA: TGTGCCACCAGTGACGCAGGACGCTCCTACAATGAGCAGTTCTTC. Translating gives CATSDAGRSYNEQFF.